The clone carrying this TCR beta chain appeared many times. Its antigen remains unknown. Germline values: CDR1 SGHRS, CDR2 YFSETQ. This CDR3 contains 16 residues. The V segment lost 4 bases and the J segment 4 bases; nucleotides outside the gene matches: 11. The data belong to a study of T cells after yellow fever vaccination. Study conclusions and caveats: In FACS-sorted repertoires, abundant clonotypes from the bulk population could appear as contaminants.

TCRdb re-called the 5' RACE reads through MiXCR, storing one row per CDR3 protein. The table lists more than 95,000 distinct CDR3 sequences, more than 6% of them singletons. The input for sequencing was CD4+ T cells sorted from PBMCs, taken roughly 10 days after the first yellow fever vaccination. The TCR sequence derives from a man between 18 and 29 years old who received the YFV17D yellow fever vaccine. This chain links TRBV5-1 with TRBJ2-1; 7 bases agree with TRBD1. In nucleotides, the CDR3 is TGCGCCAGCAGCCAGAGACAGGGCCAAGTTTACAATGAGCAGTTCTTC. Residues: CASSQRQGQVYNEQFF.